This T cell receptor beta chain was observed in a study of Graves' ophthalmopathy and Graves' hyperthyroidism. Study context: Stable hyperthyroidism meant no ophthalmopathy within 18 months of follow-up.

Beta-chain TCR CDR3 regions were amplified from RNA transcripts. Second-round multiplex PCR came after first-round RT-PCR with HTBI primers. Using its own MiXCR run on the multiplex PCR reads, TCRdb lists one record per CDR3 protein. The sample holds around 1.1 million distinct CDR3 sequences, about 40% seen once. V was clipped by 10 bases and J by 8 bases; unmatched bases: 5. This CDR3 is 11 amino acids long. The receptor was derived from an adult man with Graves' hyperthyroidism. The chain joins TRBV12-3 or TRBV12-4 to TRBJ1-1; 9 bases line up with TRBD1. Sequenced: peripheral blood or thyroid tissue (not recorded which). The CDR3 loop reads CANHRGREAFF. CDR3 DNA: TGTGCCAATCACAGGGGGCGCGAAGCTTTCTTT.